Below are 22 T cell receptor beta chains sequenced from a single sample in a study of neurological immune-mediated disorders. In TCRdb, the 5' RACE reads were re-called with MiXCR into one record per CDR3 protein. The table has about 50,000 distinct CDR3 sequences, approximately 17% seen once. The sequenced sample was PBMCs. These receptors were taken from a man in his 60s in good health.

This clonotype showed up many times. V and J are TRBV5-5 and TRBJ2-7, with 13 bases fitting TRBD2. There are 14 residues in the CDR3. V shed 4 bases, J shed 6 bases, and the junction held 4 bases outside the gene matches. The V gene's germline CDR1 is SGHKS and CDR2 YYEKEE (reference sequence). The CDR3 is CASSILAGGAEQYF. The CDR3 DNA reads as TGTGCCAGCAGCATACTAGCGGGAGGGGCCGAGCAGTACTTC.

This clonotype was detected ten times or more. The rearrangement links TRBV29-1 to TRBJ2-5; D might be TRBD1 or TRBD2, each matching 5 bases. Germline V lookup: CDR1 SQVTM, CDR2 ANQGSEA. CDR3 size: 13 residues. The germline V and J ends were trimmed by 7 bases and 4 bases, with 16 bases remaining between them. This CDR3 reads CSGTRGASETQYF. The CDR3 nucleotides read TGCAGCGGTACCCGAGGGGCGTCAGAGACCCAGTACTTC. The whole variable domain, filled in from reference TRBV29-1 and TRBJ2-5, reads SAVISQKPSRDICQRGTSLTIQCQVDSQVTMMFWYRQQPGQSLTLIATANQGSEATYESGFVIDKFPISRPNLTFSTLTVSNMSPEDSSIYLCSGTRGASETQYFGPGTRLLVL.

This clonotype was counted at least ten times. The rearrangement links TRBV11-2 to TRBJ2-7; possibly TRBD1 for D (6 bases). Germline CDR1 and CDR2: SGHAT and FQNNGV. The V end lost 5 bases, the J end lost 2 bases, and 22 bases lay between the germline ends. CDR3 size: 17 residues. In DNA, the CDR3 is TGTGCCAGCAGCCCGAACCGGGACACATACCAAGCCTACGAGCAGTACTTC. Protein sequence: CASSPNRDTYQAYEQYF.

This clonotype was picked up many times. The CDR3 loop is CASSLSSGSLYF. The DNA for the CDR3 is TGTGCCAGCAGTTTGTCTAGCGGGAGTTTGTACTTC. This chain joins TRBV12-3 or TRBV12-4 and TRBJ2-7; 10 positions agree with TRBD2. The CDR3 spans 12 residues. The V and J ends lost 3 bases and 12 bases, in that order; junction bases with no gene match: 5.

The rearrangement uses TRBV19 and TRBJ2-2; D not resolved. CDR3 length equals 14 residues. Trimming took off 5 bases at V and 5 bases at J, with 12 bases between the two ends. Germline V gene sequence: CDR1 LNHDA, CDR2 SQIVND (reference sequence). CDR3 nucleotides: TGTGCCAGTAGTTTTGCACTGTTTACCGGGGAGCTGTTTTTT. This gives the protein CASSFALFTGELFF.

In this sample, this clonotype turned up many times. V is TRBV29-1 and J is TRBJ2-1, with no clear D. Deletions cut 1 base from V and 13 bases from J, with 14 bases between. Per the germline V gene, CDR1 is SQVTM and CDR2 is ANQGSEA. CDR3 length equals 12 residues. The CDR3 reads CSVEGAGRAQFF. The CDR3 coding sequence is TGCAGCGTTGAAGGGGCCGGCCGGGCCCAGTTCTTC.

This clonotype was seen a handful of times. V and J are TRBV5-1 and TRBJ2-7; TRBD2 aligns across 7 bases. With 0 bases clipped from V and 6 bases from J, the junction kept 9 bases outside the gene matches. The CDR3 contains 15 residues. Germline CDR1 is SGHRS and CDR2 is YFSETQ. DNA of the CDR3: TGCGCCAGCAGCTTGGATGGGAGGGGTCTTGGCGAGCAGTACTTC. Residues: CASSLDGRGLGEQYF.

This clonotype showed up many times. The V call is TRBV20-1, the J call TRBJ2-2, with D hard to call. Per the germline V gene, CDR1 is DFQATT and CDR2 is SNEGSKA (reference sequence). Trimming stripped 1 base from V and 0 bases from J, with 6 bases between. The CDR3 is made up of 14 amino acids. The CDR3 sequence: CSARVTSNTGELFF. CDR3 in DNA: TGCAGTGCTAGAGTCACGTCGAACACCGGGGAGCTGTTTTTT.

This clonotype was recorded at least ten times. This chain connects TRBV5-6 to TRBJ2-7; 10 nucleotides align to TRBD2. The germline gives CDR1 SGHDT, CDR2 YYEEEE. CDR3 size: 15 residues. Trimming removed 1 base from V and 6 bases from J; junction bases left unmatched: 7. The CDR3 coding sequence is TGTGCCAGCAGCTTGAGGCTAGCGGGAGCCGGCGAGCAGTACTTC. Its protein product is CASSLRLAGAGEQYF.

This clonotype was seen many times. The chain uses TRBV12-3 or TRBV12-4 and TRBJ2-7; 9 nucleotides agree with TRBD2. CDR3 size: 15 residues. Losses at the gene ends were 5 bases for V and 6 bases for J; bases not matched to a gene: 11. The CDR3 reads CASSAQSGLAGEQYF. DNA for the CDR3: TGTGCCAGCAGTGCCCAATCGGGACTAGCAGGCGAGCAGTACTTC.

This clonotype was counted at least ten times. The V gene is TRBV7-2, the J gene TRBJ1-1, with D perhaps TRBD1 (6 bases). This CDR3 region has 14 residues. Germline CDR1 and CDR2: SGHTA and FQGNSA. V lost 5 bases and J 2 bases, leaving 12 bases between the germline ends. The DNA of the CDR3 is TGTGCCAGCAGCCGTCAGGGGACCAACACTGAAGCTTTCTTT. Its translation is CASSRQGTNTEAFF.

In its sample, this clonotype was seen many times. The chain couples TRBV10-3 to TRBJ2-7, with D possibly TRBD2 on 6 matching bases. Trimming left V 6 bases short and J 4 bases short, with 16 bases between. The germline gives CDR1 ENHRY, CDR2 SYGVKD. The CDR3 spans 14 residues. Here the CDR3 reads CAISGGIGAYEQYF. CDR3 DNA sequence: TGTGCCATCAGCGGGGGAATTGGCGCTTACGAGCAGTACTTC.

This clonotype came up many times. The chain joins TRBV15 to TRBJ1-2; D is possibly TRBD1 (6 bases). The CDR3 has 14 amino acids. Deletions cut 0 bases from V and 5 bases from J, with 10 bases between. Germline V gene data show CDR1 as LNHNV and CDR2 as YYDKDF (reference sequence). CDR3 in amino acids: CATSRDITGYGYTF. The CDR3 coding sequence is TGTGCCACCAGCAGAGATATAACAGGGTATGGCTACACCTTC.

This clonotype was seen many times. The V and J genes are TRBV20-1 and TRBJ2-7; TRBD2 aligns across 16 bases. In germline, CDR1 is DFQATT, CDR2 SNEGSKA (reference sequence). Germline trimming cut 7 bases from V and 3 bases from J; bases unmatched to any gene: 9. The CDR3 has 16 amino acids. The CDR3: CSVPGLAGGGRYEQYF. CDR3 nucleotides: TGCAGTGTTCCGGGACTAGCGGGAGGGGGCCGCTACGAGCAGTACTTC.

The chain employs TRBV5-4 and TRBJ1-2, with 7 bases identical to TRBD1. Germline values: CDR1 SGHNT, CDR2 YYREEE (reference sequence). The ends lost 0 bases at V and 4 bases at J; junction bases unmatched: 6. The CDR3 consists of 15 residues. The CDR3: CASSLADRPLYGYTF. For the CDR3, the DNA is TGTGCCAGCAGCTTGGCGGACAGGCCCCTCTATGGCTACACCTTC. Full variable domain (missing parts from reference TRBV5-4 and TRBJ1-2): ETGVTQSPTHLIKTRGQQVTLRCSSQSGHNTVSWYQQALGQGPQFIFQYYREEENGRGNFPPRFSGLQFPNYSSELNVNALELDDSALYLCASSLADRPLYGYTFGSGTRLTVV.

This clonotype was observed many times. The chain joins TRBV5-1 to TRBJ1-2; 11 nucleotides align to TRBD1. Trimming removed 9 bases from V and 14 bases from J; junction bases left unmatched: 12. This CDR3 contains 12 residues. The V gene's germline CDR1 is SGHRS and CDR2 YFSETQ. This CDR3 reads CATSGTGGSKTF. The CDR3 DNA reads as TGCGCCACCTCCGGGACAGGGGGATCTAAAACCTTC.

This clonotype was recorded many times. V usage is TRBV5-1 and J usage is TRBJ2-2, with TRBD2 matching over 9 bases. J was trimmed by 6 bases and V by 4 bases; bases with no gene match: 7. The germline gives CDR1 SGHRS, CDR2 YFSETQ. The CDR3 covers 15 residues. This chain's CDR3 is CASSTTSGVAGELFF. The CDR3 DNA reads as TGCGCCAGCAGCACGACTAGCGGAGTGGCCGGGGAGCTGTTTTTT.

The genes are TRBV5-1 and TRBJ2-4; 8 bases line up with TRBD2. Germline V gene lookup returns CDR1 SGHRS and CDR2 YFSETQ. The V segment lost 5 bases and the J segment 8 bases; nucleotides outside the gene matches: 12. This CDR3 comprises 15 residues. CDR3 coding DNA: TGCGCCAGCAGTCGCGATAATAGCGGGGTCTACATTCAGTACTTC. This codes for CASSRDNSGVYIQYF.

There are many counts of this clonotype. The chain joins TRBV7-2 to TRBJ1-6; 9 nucleotides align to TRBD1. The CDR3 has 14 residues. J gave up 10 bases and V 3 bases, and 4 bases lay outside the gene matches. CDR1 is SGHTA, CDR2 FQGNSA, per germline. The chain's CDR3 is CASSFRTGDSPLHF. The CDR3 DNA reads as TGTGCCAGCAGCTTTCGGACAGGGGACTCACCCCTCCACTTT.

In this sample, this clonotype turned up many times. This sequence joins TRBV20-1 and TRBJ2-5, with 8 nucleotides matching TRBD1. This CDR3 has 14 amino acids. CDR1 and CDR2 (germline): DFQATT, SNEGSKA (reference sequence). V shed 0 bases and J 4 bases; nucleotides not matched to a gene: 4. CDR3 sequence (DNA): TGCAGTGCTAGAGACCCGACAGGGGTAGAGACCCAGTACTTC. It specifies CSARDPTGVETQYF.

This clonotype was counted at least ten times. The rearrangement links TRBV5-1 to TRBJ2-1; the D is unclear. The CDR3 contains 14 residues. Germline V CDR1 and CDR2: SGHRS, YFSETQ. V gave up 2 bases and J gave up 5 bases, with 11 bases separating them. CDR3 DNA sequence: TGCGCCAGCAGCTTAAGGCGGCCGAACAATGAGCAGTTCTTC. This encodes CASSLRRPNNEQFF. The whole variable domain, filled in from reference TRBV5-1 and TRBJ2-1, reads KAGVTQTPRYLIKTRGQQVTLSCSPISGHRSVSWYQQTPGQGLQFLFEYFSETQRNKGNFPGRFSGRQFSNSRSEMNVSTLELGDSALYLCASSLRRPNNEQFFGPGTRLTVL.

This clonotype was seen repeatedly, ten times or more. V and J are TRBV7-2 and TRBJ2-3, with 8 bases that match TRBD2. Trimming cost V 10 bases and J 2 bases; bases outside gene matches: 11. CDR1 is SGHTA, CDR2 FQGNSA, per germline. The CDR3 covers 15 residues. Written as DNA, the CDR3 is TGTGCCACCAAACCGGGACTAGGTTACACAGATACGCAGTATTTT. Translating gives CATKPGLGYTDTQYF.